The sequence of this T cell receptor beta chain was determined in a study of T cells after somatic rescue of genetic block. The CDR3 length is 15 residues. The germline V gene has CDR1 LNHDA and CDR2 SQIVND (reference sequence). V lost 5 bases and J 8 bases, leaving 18 bases between the germline ends. Produced via immunoSEQ multiplex PCR; TCRdb's table is partial and in-frame only. The table has 70,000 to 85,000 clones, about nine tenths seen once. The chain has TRBV19 and TRBJ1-4; a weak D match, TRBD1 (5 bases). This receptor was identified in a man in his thirties or forties. Sequencing was done on a sample of peripheral blood mononuclear cells (PBMCs). CDR3 sequence (DNA): TGTGCCAGTAGTTCCCCATGGGGGGGTGGCGAAAAACTGTTTTTT. Its protein is CASSSPWGGGEKLFF.